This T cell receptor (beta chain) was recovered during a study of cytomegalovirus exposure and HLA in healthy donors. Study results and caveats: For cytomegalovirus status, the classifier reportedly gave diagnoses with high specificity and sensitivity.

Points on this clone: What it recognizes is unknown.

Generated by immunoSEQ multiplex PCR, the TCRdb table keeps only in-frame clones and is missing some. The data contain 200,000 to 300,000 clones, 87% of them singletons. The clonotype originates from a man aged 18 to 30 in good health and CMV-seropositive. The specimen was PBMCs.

This CDR3 reads CATSREGENNEQFF. CDR3 nucleotide sequence: TGTGCCACCAGCAGAGAGGGTGAAAACAATGAGCAGTTCTTC. V gene TRBV15 combines with J gene TRBJ2-1; D gene uncertain. The CDR3 is made up of 14 amino acids. Trimming stripped 0 bases from V and 5 bases from J, with 8 bases between. The germline CDR1 and CDR2 sequences are LNHNV and YYDKDF (reference sequence).